This paragraph covers one T cell receptor beta chain sequence. Its antigen is not yet known. The input lacks base qualities; no much larger clone sits a single base away. The data belong to a study of shared clonotypes between healthy human individuals (dated by TCRdb to the early 2020s). Background on the whole study: The cohort included a few men and a couple of women between 18 and 49 years of age. To estimate repertoire size and how much clonotype sharing occurs between individuals, the study deeply sequenced the blood TCR repertoires of 4 to 6 healthy adults. Libraries were prepared and TCR repertoires were sequenced by different laboratories using diverse techniques, in order to increase sequencing depth and limit assay-specific biases. Each donor's leukapheresis produced roughly between roughly 0.9 and 8.9 billion PBMCs. Study-wide conclusions, independent of this receptor: Sampling was restricted to blood, and TCR repertoires in tissue are likely to differ from TCR repertoires in blood. Pairwise subsampling led to the expectation that sequencing depth would affect the degree of clonotype sharing among donors. The genetic and exposure-history diversity represented was limited by the small number of donors.

Healthy HIV-negative adults with no recently reported acute infections or vaccinations were included as donors. Every donor was a Caucasian adult living in Nashville, Tennessee, USA. For unsorted samples, 75 million to 90 million PBMCs were counted and genomic DNA was extracted with the QIAamp DNA Blood Mini kit. Blood was obtained by leukapheresis, after which PBMCs were separated by Ficoll-Histopaque density gradient centrifugation and cryopreserved in liquid nitrogen vapor phase. V is cut by 8 bases and J by 2 bases, and the space between the germline ends is 10 bases. The germline V gene provides CDR1 SNHLY and CDR2 FYNNEI. Reading from cysteine to phenylalanine, the CDR3 counts 13 amino acids. CDR3 DNA is the only sequence kept; it has 39 bases, read in frame from the first base. Using the deep immunoSEQ assay, TCR CDR3 regions were amplified from genomic DNA by multiplex PCR. Genomic DNA extracted from each cell subset was distributed evenly over all wells of several immunoSEQ 96-well plates, and each plate served as one replicate. For unsorted PBMC, around 330 ng genomic DNA, equal to roughly 33,000 T cell genomes, was loaded into each replicate PCR. Ten immunoSEQ deep assay plates were used to sequence the unsorted PBMC genomic DNA. Purified libraries were measured with a Qubit 3.0 fluorometer, size-checked on a Bioanalyzer 2100, and measured again with the KAPA Library Quantification kit. A separate single-read 150-cycle Illumina NextSeq 550 flow cell was used to sequence each immunoSEQ 96-well plate. In the paper's pipeline: Because the immunoSEQ output included only junctional sequences and no quality scores, the filtering could not be the same as the filtering used for full-length reads. To assign V/J genes and CDR3, sequences were annotated using PyIR, a Python wrapper for IgBLAST v1.9, with IMGT germline references. Reads were removed for weak V/J assignments (E-value above 1e-6), missing CDR3, stop codons, out-of-frame junctions, or ambiguous translated residues. V3J clonotypes were defined by identical inferred V gene, J gene, and CDR3 amino acid sequence. Percentage overlap between repertoires was computed as shared unique clonotypes divided by the size of the smaller repertoire. Three approaches were used to assess repertoire richness: RTK rarefaction, the Chao1 estimator, and Recon v2.1 estimates of unobserved clonotypes. Entries here come from immuneACCESS through TCRdb and include only in-frame sequences with V and J called. Some clones fail to appear in such tables; in the studies checked, an unresolved V gene covers under half of the shortfall, and the cause of the remainder is unknown. V and J calls and clone size are copied from that table; D and trimming were computed from the DNA. For this sample the table gives 450,000 to 500,000 clones, of which around 73% were detected only once. The top ten constitute around 11% of the sample.

Material for sequencing was PBMCs. This chain joins TRBV2 to TRBJ1-3; too little of a D gene remains to name it. The TCR sequence derives from a woman aged 40 to 55 in good health. Some clones in this sample may be carry-over from other donors' samples. The nucleotide sequence reads as follows: TGTGCCAGCCGCGGACCTCCTGGAAACACCATATATTTT. This gives the protein CASRGPPGNTIYF.